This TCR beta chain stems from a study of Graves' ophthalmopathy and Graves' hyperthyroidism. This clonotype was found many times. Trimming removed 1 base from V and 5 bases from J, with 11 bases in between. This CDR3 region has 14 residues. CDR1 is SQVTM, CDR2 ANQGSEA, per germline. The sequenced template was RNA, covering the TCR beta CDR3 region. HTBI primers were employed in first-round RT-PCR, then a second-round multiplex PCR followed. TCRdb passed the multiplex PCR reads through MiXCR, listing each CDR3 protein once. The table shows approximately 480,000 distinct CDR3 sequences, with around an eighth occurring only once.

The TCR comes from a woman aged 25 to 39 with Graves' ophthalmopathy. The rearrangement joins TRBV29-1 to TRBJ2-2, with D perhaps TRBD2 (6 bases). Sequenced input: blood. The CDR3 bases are TGCAGCGTTGAAGGAACCGGGGGAACCGGGGAGCTGTTTTTT. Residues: CSVEGTGGTGELFF.